This TCR beta chain was retrieved from a study of T cells after somatic rescue of genetic block. Repertoires were generated with immunoSEQ multiplex PCR, while TCRdb's copy carries only in-frame clones and drops some. The sample consists of about 67,000 clones, under 95% of them appearing once. Trimming removed 4 bases from V and 2 bases from J, with 10 bases in between. The CDR3 loop spans 14 amino acids. Germline CDR1 and CDR2: SGHDT and YYEEEE. Sequenced input: peripheral blood mononuclear cells (PBMCs). This rearrangement joins TRBV5-6 to TRBJ1-3; D is possibly TRBD1 (6 bases). The receptor comes from a man between 40 and 49 years old. The CDR3 nucleotides read TGTGCCAGCAGCCCGCGGACAGCTGGAAACACCATATATTTT. Protein: CASSPRTAGNTIYF.